This record covers a single TCR beta chain. The target of this receptor is not known. At one end the junction does not follow the germline gene, possibly because of a read error. Distinct nucleotide sequences in the sample also encode this CDR3. The data belong to a study of cytomegalovirus exposure and HLA in healthy donors (TCRdb year 2017). Concerning the study at large: In an earlier analysis of roughly 500 of the donors, about 260 Gb of sequence data and approximately 100 million unique TCR beta sequences from approximately 180 million T cells were reported. Both class I and class II loci were covered by HLA typing, at four-digit resolution. The later analysis used no new phenotypic data to find candidate immune exposures, relying instead on TCR beta sequences and their occurrence across donors. Four to six DR-DQ haplotypes were handled as single units for association and clustering because linkage in the cohort was strong. Approximately 300 gigabases of sequencing data and tens of millions of unique TCR sequences made up an early release that covered fewer than 650 HLA-typed donors. All discovery cohort repertoires had been generated on a single sequencing platform. Besides the first cohort of around 700 subjects, a separate validation cohort made up of 120 different subjects was used. In a later analysis, previously published TCR beta repertoires from 550 to 700 donors were re-analyzed and high-resolution HLA genotyping was added so that TCR occurrence patterns could be studied. Donor age, sex, ethnicity and CMV serostatus were collected together with the repertoire data. The study aimed to test whether signatures of past pathogen exposure could be identified by cataloging public T cell receptors. In a later genetic analysis, genome-wide SNP genotypes for about three fifths of the 666 donors were used, and that subset was treated as a discovery cohort. On average, about 240,000 unique TCR beta nucleotide sequences were sequenced per donor among a few hundred genotyped donors of the cohort, with 15% to 20% of those sequences being non-productive. In an earlier analysis of roughly 540 of the donors, high-throughput TCR beta sequencing was used to judge whether each TCR beta V gene segment behaved as functional or pseudogenic. The study combined high-throughput TCR immunosequencing, statistical association of individual TCRs with disease status, and machine learning to predict cytomegalovirus infection status. The T cell repertoires of 550 to 850 subjects were profiled by immunosequencing and related to cytomegalovirus serostatus. Of the roughly 400 genotyped donors, around 81% fell in the genetic ancestry cluster associated with self-reported Caucasian donors. Typing coverage differed by locus: A, B, C, DRB1 and DQB1 were typed in about 629-640 donors, DQA1 in about 560, DPA1 in roughly 590, and DPB1 in approximately 450. Study-level results and caveats: The authors suggested that the approach could potentially be extended to other disease states and immunological phenotypes. In an earlier analysis of around 500 of the donors, most TCR beta V segments appeared in productive rearrangements about 87% or about 30% of the time, broadly matching IMGT annotations. Because the 87-base-pair reads could not distinguish some IMGT-functional V segments, including TRBV6-2 and TRBV6-3, those segments were excluded. The earlier analysis of some 540 of the donors excluded 15 to 20 rarely observed V segments, including chromosome 9 orphons, because counts were too low. Presence/absence analyses assumed roughly uniform sequencing depth across donors, an assumption that may not hold. This cohort had only TCR beta chains sequenced, and the lack of alpha or paired-chain data limited which features could be detected. Several of the top co-occurrence clusters appeared to be linked to parvovirus B19, influenza, CMV and Epstein-Barr virus, according to a later analysis. Most TCR sequences were observed very rarely across donors, whereas some public TCRs were present in many individuals. In a later analysis, HLA-associated TCR beta chains showed more clonal expansion and lower generation probabilities than non-associated chains that were equally common. The sequencing pipeline was judged likely to have produced a cluster of highly shared sequence variants as a technical artifact. CMV serostatus was the only immune exposure information available for the cohort. In a later analysis, most CMV-associated TCR beta chains were found to appear HLA-restricted, with HLA associations seemingly driven largely by CMV exposure. V-gene and J-gene trimming of TCR beta chains was associated with a missense DCLRE1C variant in a later genetic analysis, and the association was replicated in an independent cohort. In vitro tests confirmed that a few of the cytomegalovirus-associated TCR beta chains recognize cytomegalovirus antigens. Because HLA typing was missing for some donors at each locus, association tests included only the typed subset. Linkage disequilibrium might explain the correlated functional status among segregating V segments, but an unknown experimental factor could not be excluded. In a later analysis, TCR association rates were found to vary across HLA loci, with the most associated TCRs seen for DRB1 alleles and the fewest for HLA-C alleles. Assigning TCR associations to individual alleles was difficult when HLA alleles, especially DR and DQ, strongly co-occurred. Compared with the approximately 670-donor mean, donors in an Asian-associated ancestry cluster had fewer N-insertions in productive TCRs, according to a later genetic analysis. The classifier was reported to diagnose cytomegalovirus status with high specificity and sensitivity in both the original and validation cohorts. The study gave a list of roughly 150 TCR beta chains associated with cytomegalovirus. A further reported finding was that TCR beta sequences accurately predicted the HLA-A and HLA-B alleles for most subjects in the first cohort. At a false discovery rate of 0.05, a later analysis linked 15,000 to 20,000 TCR beta sequences to specific HLA alleles.

The CDR3 has 16 amino acids, counting the end cysteine and phenylalanine. Here the CDR3 DNA is all that survives: 48 bases in frame from base 1. The germline V gene specifies SQVTM as CDR1 and ANQGSEA as CDR2. Library preparation used the immunoSEQ multiplex PCR assay. The multiplex PCR relied on a mix of 60 forward primers for TCR Vbeta segments and 13 reverse primers for TCR Jbeta segments. The CDR3 region of rearranged TCR beta genes was amplified from genomic DNA by a multiplex PCR assay. The amplified TCR beta libraries were sequenced on the Illumina HiSeq System as 87-base-pair reads. The original pipeline was this. A later analysis counted approximately 84 million unique TCR beta chains across the 666 repertoires, and roughly 10 million of these chains were shared by at least two donors. To remove PCR and sequencing errors, raw reads were error-corrected and collapsed into unique sequences using a nearest-neighbor algorithm that merged closely related sequences. CDR3 sequences were aligned to IMGT reference sequences to assign V, D and J gene segments. For a sequence to be retained, at least a six-nucleotide match to both a V gene segment and a J gene segment was required. A rearrangement was called productive if the CDR3 had no stop codons and remained in frame with V and J, and every other rearrangement was called non-productive. CDR3 was defined according to IMGT convention as the region running from the second conserved V-encoded cysteine to the conserved J-encoded phenylalanine. The earlier analysis of some 600 of the donors excluded sequences that lacked an unambiguous match to a single V gene segment. In an earlier analysis of approximately 560 of the donors, a V segment was called functional when productive rearrangements were above 56.7%, and segregating when the standard deviation between donors exceeded 5%. A statistical classification framework was built for diagnosing cytomegalovirus status from the catalog of TCR beta chain sequences. In a later analysis, TCR nucleotide sequences were compared against IMGT/GENE-DB human TR gene sequences so that V and J genes could be assigned. In a later analysis, CDR3 sequences and most-parsimonious VDJ recombination scenarios were assigned using the TCRdist pipeline. In a later analysis, every TCR beta chain was defined by the combination of its CDR3 amino acid sequence and its V-gene family, and reads without a unique V-gene family were dropped. To address suspected cross-contamination and a sequencing artifact, a later analysis removed under 600 highly shared, low-generation-probability nucleotide sequences. For each public chain, a later analysis derived a clonal expansion index from normalized ranks of inferred template counts within each repertoire. In a later analysis, generation probabilities were computed with a VDJ recombination model fitted to out-of-frame rearrangements, and the resulting probabilities were checked against IGoR. In a later analysis, hypergeometric tests were used to score TCR-TCR, TCR-HLA and TCR-CMV co-occurrence, with a repertoire-size bias correction applied to TCR pairs. False discovery rates were estimated in a later analysis by permuting HLA or CMV assignments 20 times. In a later analysis, co-occurring TCRs were grouped using DBSCAN, and TCRdist sequence similarity was added for clustering within HLA-allele-positive subsets. For co-occurrence clustering, repertoires with fewer than 30,000 or more than 120,000 public chains were excluded, along with roughly 5 repertoires with anomalous nucleotide sharing. In TCRdb, the immuneACCESS table is reduced to in-frame sequences with V and J assigned. These tables do not hold every clone; where another copy was compared, an unresolved V gene accounts for under half, and the others remain unexplained. V, J and clone size are taken as reported in that table, and D and trimming were inferred from the DNA itself. This sample has fewer than 130,000 clones in its table, and around 80% of those were observed once. Of the sample, over 2.5% falls within the top ten clones.

In total, about 650 healthy bone marrow donors made up the cohort. At the time of sampling, all cohort members were nominally healthy, though unrecorded immune exposures were likely present. The donor tested CMV seropositive, placing the donor among the approximately 290 seropositive members of the cohort. Each donor provided a peripheral blood sample, and peripheral blood mononuclear cells were used for TCR beta sequencing. The Qiagen DNeasy Blood Extraction Kit was used to extract genomic DNA from the blood cell samples. The specimen was PBMCs. This clonotype originated in a woman between 55 and 75 years old in good health and CMV-seropositive. The V and J genes are TRBV29-1 and TRBJ1-1, and 7 junction bases match TRBD1. Read as DNA, the sequence is TGCAGCGTTCGACAGGGTACGGGTAGCGTGAACACTGAGGCTTTCTTT. It is translated as CSVRQGTGSVNTEAFF.